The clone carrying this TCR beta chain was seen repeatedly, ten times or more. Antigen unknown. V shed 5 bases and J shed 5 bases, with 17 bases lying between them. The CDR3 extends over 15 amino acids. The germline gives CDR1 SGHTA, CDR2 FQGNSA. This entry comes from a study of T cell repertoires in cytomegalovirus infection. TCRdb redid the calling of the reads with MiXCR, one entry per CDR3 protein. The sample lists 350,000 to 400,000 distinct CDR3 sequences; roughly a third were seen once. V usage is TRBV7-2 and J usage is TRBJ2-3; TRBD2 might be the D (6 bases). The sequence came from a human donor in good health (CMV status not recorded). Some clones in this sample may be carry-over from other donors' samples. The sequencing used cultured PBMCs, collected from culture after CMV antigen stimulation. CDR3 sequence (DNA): TGTGCCAGCAGCCCGCGCCCGGGAGAAGGAGATACGCAGTATTTT. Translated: CASSPRPGEGDTQYF.